These T cell receptor beta chains were read from a single sample in a study of early stage breast cancer tumors. Assay used: immunoSEQ multiplex PCR; TCRdb lists only in-frame clones, some missing. The data hold 69,000 or so clones, with 80% observed a single time. The sequencing sample was made of blood. These receptors all stem from a person aged 35-55 years with breast cancer. The CDR3 runs from the conserved cysteine through the conserved F or W. The D gene is left open where the match is weak. Clone size is stated in some rows and not others, as once, few, many or a class when expanded.

J	D	size	V	CDR3	DNA
TRBJ2-2	TRBD2	once	TRBV9	CASSPGGGNTGELFF	TGTGCCAGCAGTCCGGGAGGGGGAAACACCGGGGAGCTGTTTTTT
TRBJ2-3	NA	NA	TRBV18	CASSPSREDTQYF	TGTGCCAGCTCACCATCGAGGGAGGATACGCAGTATTTT
TRBJ2-2	NA	NA	TRBV29-1	CSAARGTNTGELFF	TGCAGCGCTGCGAGGGGGACGAACACCGGGGAGCTGTTTTTT
TRBJ1-3	NA	NA	TRBV27	CASSLNSGPYSGNTIYF	TGTGCCAGCAGTTTAAATTCGGGCCCTTACTCTGGAAACACCATATATTTT
TRBJ1-4	NA	NA	TRBV7-2	CASSLVGGTNEKLFF	TGTGCCAGCAGCTTAGTCGGGGGGACTAATGAAAAACTGTTTTTT
TRBJ1-5	NA	NA	TRBV28	CASRAQGLPIYSNQPQHF	TGTGCCAGCAGGGCGCAGGGGCTTCCTATTTATAGCAATCAGCCCCAGCATTTT
TRBJ2-5	TRBD2	NA	TRBV5-1	CASSFGLAGAWQETQYF	TGCGCCAGCAGCTTCGGACTAGCGGGAGCTTGGCAAGAGACCCAGTACTTC
TRBJ2-5	NA	NA	TRBV5-5	CASSFWLQQETQYF	TGTGCCAGCAGCTTTTGGTTACAGCAAGAGACCCAGTACTTC
TRBJ2-1	NA	NA	TRBV6-5	CASSYGLPYNEQFF	TGTGCCAGCAGTTATGGATTGCCCTACAATGAGCAGTTCTTC
TRBJ1-5	NA	NA	TRBV6-5	CASGGTVYQPQHF	TGTGCCAGCGGGGGTACGGTTTACCAGCCCCAGCATTTT
TRBJ1-4	NA	NA	TRBV30	CAWSLGNPGEKLFF	TGTGCCTGGAGTCTAGGAAACCCGGGGGAAAAACTGTTTTTT
TRBJ1-2	NA	NA	TRBV10-2	CASSESFSGGYTF	TGCGCCAGCAGTGAGTCCTTCTCTGGTGGCTACACCTTC
TRBJ2-1	TRBD2	NA	TRBV7-2	CASSFRLAGGNEQFF	TGTGCCAGCAGCTTTAGGTTGGCGGGAGGCAATGAGCAGTTCTTC
TRBJ1-1	NA	NA	TRBV6-4	CASSVEGGMNTEAFF	TGTGCCAGCAGTGTCGAAGGGGGGATGAACACTGAAGCTTTCTTT
TRBJ2-1	TRBD2	NA	TRBV30	CAWSVRAGGYNEQFF	TGTGCCTGGAGTGTACGGGCGGGAGGATACAATGAGCAGTTCTTC